This record looks at one TCR beta chain sequence and its context. Its cognate antigen is unknown. Oncomine TCR Beta short-read sequencing was applied to DNA from cultured CD4+ T cells. A single record per CDR3 protein comes from TCRdb applying MiXCR to the PCR reads. The top ten hold about a tenth of the sample, which has approximately 11,000 distinct CDR3 sequences, roughly two thirds seen once. This sample is part of a study of vaccination and CD4 T cells after COVID-19. The overall study: Convalescent patients gave post-COVID blood a median around 91 days post-diagnosis, range 35 to 161. Post-vaccine specimens were obtained a median about 73 days after dose two (range 14 to 241). No peptide, an HIV-1 Nef pool, or a CEFX pool was what each control culture received.

Treatment defined: approximately nine-day PBMC culture with coronavirus spike peptide pools or control peptides (ViraFEST assay). By negative selection, CD4+ T cells were isolated once culture had run for approximately 9 days. V was clipped by 0 bases and J by 9 bases; unmatched bases: 9. This CDR3 is 16 amino acids long. CDR1 and CDR2 (germline): MNHNS, SASEGT. This chain connects TRBV6-1 to TRBJ1-5, with TRBD1 matching over 9 bases. The clonotype comes from a human donor who had recovered from COVID-19. The material sequenced was CD4+ T cells from blood, cultured in vitro. The DNA of the CDR3 is TGTGCCAGCAGTGAAGCCTCGGGACAGGGACATAGGCCCCAGCATTTT. This encodes CASSEASGQGHRPQHF.